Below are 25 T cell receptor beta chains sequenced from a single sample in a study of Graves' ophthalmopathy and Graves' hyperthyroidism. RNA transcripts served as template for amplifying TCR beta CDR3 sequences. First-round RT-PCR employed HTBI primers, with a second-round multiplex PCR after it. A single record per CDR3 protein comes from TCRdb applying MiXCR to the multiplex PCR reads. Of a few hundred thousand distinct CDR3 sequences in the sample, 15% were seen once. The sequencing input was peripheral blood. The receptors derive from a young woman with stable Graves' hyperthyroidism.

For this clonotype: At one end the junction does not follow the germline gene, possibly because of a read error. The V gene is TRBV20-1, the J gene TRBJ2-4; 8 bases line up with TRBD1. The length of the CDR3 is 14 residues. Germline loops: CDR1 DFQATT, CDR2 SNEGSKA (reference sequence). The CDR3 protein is CSARPGGGGSIKYF. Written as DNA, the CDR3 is TGCAGTGCTAGGCCAGGGGGCGGTGGTAGCATTAAGTACTTC.

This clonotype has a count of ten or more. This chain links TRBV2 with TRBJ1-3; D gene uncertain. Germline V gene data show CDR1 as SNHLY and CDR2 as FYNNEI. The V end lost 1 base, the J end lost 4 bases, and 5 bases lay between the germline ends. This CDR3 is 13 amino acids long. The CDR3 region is CASSEGPGNTIYF. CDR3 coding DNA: TGTGCCAGCAGTGAAGGACCAGGAAACACCATATATTTT.

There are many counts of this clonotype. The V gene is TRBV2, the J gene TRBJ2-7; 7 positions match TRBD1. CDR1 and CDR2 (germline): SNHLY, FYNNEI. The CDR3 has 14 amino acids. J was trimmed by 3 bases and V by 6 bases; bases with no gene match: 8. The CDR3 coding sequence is TGTGCCAGCAGCCGAGACAGGGTAAACTACGAGCAGTACTTC. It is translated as CASSRDRVNYEQYF.

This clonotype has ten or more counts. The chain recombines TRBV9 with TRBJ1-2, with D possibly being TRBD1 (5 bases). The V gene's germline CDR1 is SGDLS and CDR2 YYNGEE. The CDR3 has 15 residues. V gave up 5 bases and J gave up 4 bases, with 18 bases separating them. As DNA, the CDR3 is TGTGCCAGCAGTCCCCCAGGGAGACCGATCTATGGCTACACCTTC. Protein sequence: CASSPPGRPIYGYTF.

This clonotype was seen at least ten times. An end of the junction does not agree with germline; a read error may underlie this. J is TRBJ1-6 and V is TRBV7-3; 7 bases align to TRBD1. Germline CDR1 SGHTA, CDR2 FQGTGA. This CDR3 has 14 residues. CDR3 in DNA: TGTGCCAGCAGCCCCGGGACAGCTAATGCACCCCTCCACTTT. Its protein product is CASSPGTANAPLHF.

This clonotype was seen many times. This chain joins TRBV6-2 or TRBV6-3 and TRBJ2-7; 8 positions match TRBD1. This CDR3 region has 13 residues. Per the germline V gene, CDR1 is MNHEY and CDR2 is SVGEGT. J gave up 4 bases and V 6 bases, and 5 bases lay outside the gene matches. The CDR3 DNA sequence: TGTGCCAGCAGCCGGACAGGGATGTACGAGCAGTACTTC. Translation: CASSRTGMYEQYF.

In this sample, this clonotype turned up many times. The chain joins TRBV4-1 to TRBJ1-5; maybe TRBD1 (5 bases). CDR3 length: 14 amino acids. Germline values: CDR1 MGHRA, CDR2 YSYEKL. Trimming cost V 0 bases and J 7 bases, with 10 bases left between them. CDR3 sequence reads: CASSQEGVEQPQHF. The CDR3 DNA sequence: TGCGCCAGCAGCCAAGAGGGGGTGGAGCAGCCCCAGCATTTT.

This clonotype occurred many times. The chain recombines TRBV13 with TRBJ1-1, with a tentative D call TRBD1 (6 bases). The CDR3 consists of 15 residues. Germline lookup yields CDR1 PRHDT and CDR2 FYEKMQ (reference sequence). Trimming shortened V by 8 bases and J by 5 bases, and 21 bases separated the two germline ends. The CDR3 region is CASEVGSGAETEAFF. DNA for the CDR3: TGTGCCAGCGAGGTCGGGTCGGGGGCGGAGACTGAAGCTTTCTTT. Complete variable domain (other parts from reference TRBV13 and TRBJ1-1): AAGVIQSPRHLIKEKRETATLKCYPIPRHDTVYWYQQGPGQDPQFLISFYEKMQSDKGSIPDRFSAQQFSDYHSELNMSSLELGDSALYFCASEVGSGAETEAFFGQGTRLTVV.

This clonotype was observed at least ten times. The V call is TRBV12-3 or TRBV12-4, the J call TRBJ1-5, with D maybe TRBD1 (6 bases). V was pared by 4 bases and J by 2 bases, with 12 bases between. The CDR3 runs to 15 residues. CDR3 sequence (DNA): TGTGCCAGCAGTTGGGGGCTAGGGGGCAATCAGCCCCAGCATTTT. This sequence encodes CASSWGLGGNQPQHF.

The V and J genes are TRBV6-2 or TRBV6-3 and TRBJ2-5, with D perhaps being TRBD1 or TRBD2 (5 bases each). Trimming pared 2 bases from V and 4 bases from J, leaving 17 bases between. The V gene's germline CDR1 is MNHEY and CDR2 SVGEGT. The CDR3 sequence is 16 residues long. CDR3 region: CASSYHPQEDRETQYF. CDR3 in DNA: TGTGCCAGCAGTTACCACCCACAGGAGGATAGAGAGACCCAGTACTTC.

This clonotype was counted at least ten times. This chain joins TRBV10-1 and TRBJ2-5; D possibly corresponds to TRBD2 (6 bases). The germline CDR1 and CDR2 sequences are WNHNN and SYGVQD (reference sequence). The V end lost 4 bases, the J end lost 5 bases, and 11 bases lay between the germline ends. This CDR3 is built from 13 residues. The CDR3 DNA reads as TGCGCCAGCAGTGCAAGACTAGACGAGACCCAGTACTTC. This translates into CASSARLDETQYF.

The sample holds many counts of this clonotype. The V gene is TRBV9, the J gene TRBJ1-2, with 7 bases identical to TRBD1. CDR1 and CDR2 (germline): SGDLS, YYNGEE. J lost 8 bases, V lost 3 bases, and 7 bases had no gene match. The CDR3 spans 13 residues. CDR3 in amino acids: CASSGDRVGGYTF. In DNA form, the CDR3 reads TGTGCCAGCAGCGGCGACAGGGTCGGCGGCTACACCTTC. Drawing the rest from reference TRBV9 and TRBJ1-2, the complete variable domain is DSGVTQTPKHLITATGQRVTLRCSPRSGDLSVYWYQQSLDQGLQFLIQYYNGEERAKGNILERFSAQQFPDLHSELNLSSLELGDSALYFCASSGDRVGGYTFGSGTRLTVV.

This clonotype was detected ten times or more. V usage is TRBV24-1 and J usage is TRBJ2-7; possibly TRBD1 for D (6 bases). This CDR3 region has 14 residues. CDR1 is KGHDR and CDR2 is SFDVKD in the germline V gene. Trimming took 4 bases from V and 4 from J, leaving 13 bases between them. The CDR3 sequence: CATSDPGHQYEQYF. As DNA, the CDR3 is TGTGCCACCAGTGACCCGGGACACCAATACGAGCAGTACTTC.

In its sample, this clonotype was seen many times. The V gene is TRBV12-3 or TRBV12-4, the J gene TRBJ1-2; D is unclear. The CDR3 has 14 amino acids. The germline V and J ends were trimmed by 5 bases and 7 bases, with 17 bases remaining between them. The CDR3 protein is CASSESPRGFGYTF. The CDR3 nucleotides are TGTGCCAGCAGTGAATCCCCACGTGGGTTTGGCTACACCTTC.

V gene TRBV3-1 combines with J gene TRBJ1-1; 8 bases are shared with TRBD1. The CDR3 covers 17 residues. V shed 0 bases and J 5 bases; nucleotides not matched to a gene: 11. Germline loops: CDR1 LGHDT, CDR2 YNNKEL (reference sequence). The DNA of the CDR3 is TGTGCCAGCAGCCAAGATCTGGCAGGGGGCGGAAGGACTGAAGCTTTCTTT. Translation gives CASSQDLAGGGRTEAFF.

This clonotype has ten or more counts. The CDR3 DNA is TGCAGTGCTCTCCGGGTAGCGGGGGATCAGGAGACCCAGTACTTC. It is translated as CSALRVAGDQETQYF. The V gene is TRBV20-1, the J gene TRBJ2-5, with 9 bases aligning to TRBD2. The length of the CDR3 is 15 residues. The V and J ends lost 5 bases and 5 bases, in that order; junction bases with no gene match: 12. The V gene's germline CDR1 is DFQATT and CDR2 SNEGSKA (reference sequence).

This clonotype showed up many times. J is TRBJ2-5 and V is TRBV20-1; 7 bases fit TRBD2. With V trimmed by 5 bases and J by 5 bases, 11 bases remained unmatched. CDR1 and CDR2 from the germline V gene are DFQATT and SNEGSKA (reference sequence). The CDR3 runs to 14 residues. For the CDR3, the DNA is TGCAGTGCTCCCAGGGTTGCGGGGGAGGAGACCCAGTACTTC. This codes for CSAPRVAGEETQYF.

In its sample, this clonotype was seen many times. The CDR3 nucleotides read TGTGCCAGCAGTTACCACCAGAGTTCTAACTATGGCTACACCTTC. The encoded protein is CASSYHQSSNYGYTF. V usage is TRBV6-5 and J usage is TRBJ1-2; D gene ambiguous. Germline V gene sequence: CDR1 MNHEY, CDR2 SVGAGI. The length of the CDR3 is 15 residues. V lost 2 bases to trimming and J lost 0 bases, with 10 bases between them.

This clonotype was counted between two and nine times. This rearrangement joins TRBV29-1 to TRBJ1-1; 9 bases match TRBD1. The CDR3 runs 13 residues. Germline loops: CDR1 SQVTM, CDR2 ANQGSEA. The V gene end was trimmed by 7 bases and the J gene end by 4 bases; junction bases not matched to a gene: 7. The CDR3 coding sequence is TGCAGCGATATAGACAGGGGGTTCACTGAAGCTTTCTTT. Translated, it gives CSDIDRGFTEAFF.

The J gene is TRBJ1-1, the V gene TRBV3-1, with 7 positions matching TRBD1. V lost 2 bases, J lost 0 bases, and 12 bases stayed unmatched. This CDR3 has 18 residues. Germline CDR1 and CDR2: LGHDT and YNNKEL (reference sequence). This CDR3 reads CASSQRVLTGTLNTEAFF. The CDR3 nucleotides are TGTGCCAGCAGCCAAAGGGTTCTGACAGGGACTCTGAACACTGAAGCTTTCTTT.

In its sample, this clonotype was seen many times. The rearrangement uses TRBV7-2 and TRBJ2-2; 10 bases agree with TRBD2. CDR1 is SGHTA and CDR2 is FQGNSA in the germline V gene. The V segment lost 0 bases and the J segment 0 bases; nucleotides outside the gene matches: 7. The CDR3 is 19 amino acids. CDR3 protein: CASSLARWSGGANTGELFF. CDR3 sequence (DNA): TGTGCCAGCAGCTTAGCGCGTTGGAGCGGGGGGGCGAACACCGGGGAGCTGTTTTTT.

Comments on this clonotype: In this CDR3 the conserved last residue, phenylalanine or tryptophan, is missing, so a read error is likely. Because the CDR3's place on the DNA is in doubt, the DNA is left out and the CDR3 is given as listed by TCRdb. CDR3 amino acids: CASSYPPRAGWCL. The rearrangement joins TRBV6-5 to TRBJ2-7; TRBD2 reflects the table's D call only, with no check against the DNA. From germline, CDR1 is MNHEY and CDR2 SVGAGI. The CDR3 spans 13 amino acids, including both terminal residues.

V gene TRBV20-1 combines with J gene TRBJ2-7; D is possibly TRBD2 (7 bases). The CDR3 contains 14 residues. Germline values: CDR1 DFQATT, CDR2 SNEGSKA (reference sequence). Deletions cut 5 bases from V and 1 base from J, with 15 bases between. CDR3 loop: CSAPLGGTSYEQYF. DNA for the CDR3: TGCAGTGCTCCCCTCGGGGGGACATCCTACGAGCAGTACTTC.

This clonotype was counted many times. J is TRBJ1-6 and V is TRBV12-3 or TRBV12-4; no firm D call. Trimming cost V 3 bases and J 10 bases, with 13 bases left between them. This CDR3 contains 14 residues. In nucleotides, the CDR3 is TGTGCCAGCAGTTTCAACGGCCCTAGCTCACCCCTCCACTTT. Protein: CASSFNGPSSPLHF.

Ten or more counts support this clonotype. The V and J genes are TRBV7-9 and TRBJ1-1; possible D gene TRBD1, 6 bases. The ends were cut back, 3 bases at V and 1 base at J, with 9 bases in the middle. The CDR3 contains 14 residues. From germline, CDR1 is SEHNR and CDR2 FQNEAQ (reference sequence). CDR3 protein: CASSFRGTNTEAFF. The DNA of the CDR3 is TGTGCCAGCAGCTTTAGGGGGACGAACACTGAAGCTTTCTTT.